This T cell receptor beta chain was sequenced for a study of T cells in Graves' hyperthyroidism and ophthalmopathy. From RNA transcripts, TCR beta CDR3 regions were amplified. Researchers ran a first-round RT-PCR on the TCR CDR3 using the HTBI primer set. TCRdb re-analysed the multiplex PCR reads in MiXCR, keeping a single row per CDR3 protein. Counted here are 550,000 to 700,000 distinct CDR3 sequences, 40% to 55% occurring once; the ten biggest clones make up roughly 20%. This clonotype was seen many times. Its target is not known. Study observations and caveats: Most expanded thyroid clonotypes above 0.001 recurred in blood. A median approximately 6.5 months before onset, the model predicted ophthalmopathy.

The source is an adult woman with Graves' disease, either hyperthyroidism or ophthalmopathy (not recorded which). Material: peripheral blood or thyroid tissue (not recorded which).

CDR3 residues: CASSTEGAGETQYF. The CDR3 nucleotides are TGTGCCAGCAGTACGGAGGGGGCTGGGGAGACCCAGTACTTC. The genes are TRBV2 and TRBJ2-5, with a possible D match to TRBD1 (7 bases). This CDR3 is 14 amino acids long. Germline V lookup: CDR1 SNHLY, CDR2 FYNNEI. Trimming removed 5 bases at V and 5 bases at J, with 15 bases between.